The rows below give T cell receptor beta chains drawn from one sample of a study of T cells in Graves' hyperthyroidism and ophthalmopathy. TCRdb ran MiXCR on the multiplex PCR reads and lists one entry per CDR3 protein. This repertoire shows roughly 800,000 distinct CDR3 sequences, roughly 37% found once; its top ten account for approximately 8.7%. Sequencing was performed on blood. The receptor source for this set is a man aged 18 to 30 with Graves' hyperthyroidism. CDR3s include the opening cysteine and the closing phenylalanine or tryptophan. A D gene is named only where the DNA matches it firmly. Clone size is shown for a subset of rows, as once, few, many or a class of expanded clone.

size: few
D: -
V: TRBV4-1
J: TRBJ1-1
DNA: TGTGCCAGCAGCCAAGATAGGACCATCCTGATGAACACTGAAGCTTTCTTT
CDR3: CASSQDRTILMNTEAFF

size: -
D: TRBD1
V: TRBV7-2
J: TRBJ1-1
DNA: TGCGCCAGCAGCCAAGAAGACAGGGAGGGTGAAGCTTTCTTT
CDR3: CASSQEDREGEAFF

size: few
D: -
V: TRBV12-3/TRBV12-4
J: TRBJ1-2
DNA: TGTGCCAGCAGTTTAGCCCCGGGGGCATATGGCTACACCTTC
CDR3: CASSLAPGAYGYTF

size: -
D: -
V: TRBV7-9
J: TRBJ1-2
DNA: TGTGCCAGCAGCCCGAGGAGTGGGGAGCTCTATGGCTACACCTTC
CDR3: CASSPRSGELYGYTF

size: -
D: -
V: TRBV10-3
J: TRBJ1-2
DNA: TGTGCCAGTTTGGCGGGCGGGACCCCCAACTATGGCTACACCTTC
CDR3: CASLAGGTPNYGYTF

size: many
D: -
V: TRBV20-1
J: TRBJ1-1
DNA: TGCAGTGCTTACGCTAACACTGAAGCTTTCTTT
CDR3: CSAYANTEAFF

size: few
D: -
V: TRBV19
J: TRBJ2-7
DNA: TGTGCCAGTAGTAGGGAACTCATTGACTACGAGCAGTACTTC
CDR3: CASSRELIDYEQYF

size: -
D: TRBD1
V: TRBV7-2
J: TRBJ2-5
DNA: TGTGCCAGCAGCTTGTGGCCCACAGGGGGTAGCGAGACCCAGTACTTC
CDR3: CASSLWPTGGSETQYF

size: -
D: TRBD1
V: TRBV4-1
J: TRBJ2-7
DNA: TGCGCCAGCAGCGTCCAGACAGGGCGAGAGCAGTACTTC
CDR3: CASSVQTGREQYF

size: few
D: -
V: TRBV13
J: TRBJ2-5
DNA: TGTGCCAGCAGCTTAGTCGGATCGGGGAGACAAGAGACCCAGTACTTC
CDR3: CASSLVGSGRQETQYF

size: -
D: -
V: TRBV9
J: TRBJ2-7
DNA: TGTGCCAGCAGCGTGGGACTCGGCGGGGTCTTCGAGCAGTACTTC
CDR3: CASSVGLGGVFEQYF

size: -
D: TRBD2
V: TRBV29-1
J: TRBJ2-7
DNA: TGCAGCGTTGTAGCGGGGGGGGAGCAGTACTTC
CDR3: CSVVAGGEQYF

size: many
D: -
V: TRBV2
J: TRBJ1-5
DNA: TGTGCCAGCAGAGTCCAGGGAGTCGGCAATCAGCCCCAGCATTTT
CDR3: CASRVQGVGNQPQHF

size: few
D: TRBD1
V: TRBV2
J: TRBJ2-5
DNA: TGTGCCAGCAGTGGACAGGGAAGTTTGGGGACCCAGTACTTC
CDR3: CASSGQGSLGTQYF

size: -
D: -
V: TRBV7-8
J: TRBJ1-1
DNA: TGTGCCAGCAGCTATGCAACGGGAGGGAGTGGGACTGAAGCTTTCTTT
CDR3: CASSYATGGSGTEAFF

size: few
D: -
V: TRBV19
J: TRBJ2-7
DNA: TGTGCCAGTACCGCACAAGCGGGTCCCTACGAGCAGTACTTC
CDR3: CASTAQAGPYEQYF

size: many
D: -
V: TRBV2
J: TRBJ1-5
DNA: TGTGCCAGCAGTGATTGGTATCAGCCCCAGCATTTT
CDR3: CASSDWYQPQHF

size: -
D: -
V: TRBV2
J: TRBJ2-5
DNA: TGTGCCAGCAGCCAAGGCCTTCCTAGCGCAGAGACCCAGTACTTC
CDR3: CASSQGLPSAETQYF

size: many
D: -
V: TRBV6-5
J: TRBJ1-6
DNA: TGTGCCAGTCCCCGGACAGAAAATTCACCCCTCCACTTT
CDR3: CASPRTENSPLHF

size: few
D: -
V: TRBV9
J: TRBJ2-5
DNA: TGTGCCAGCAGCGTTGGAACAAAAGAGACCCAGTACTTC
CDR3: CASSVGTKETQYF

size: -
D: -
V: TRBV6-6
J: TRBJ1-1
DNA: TGTGCCAGCAGCCAGCGGCTACAGGTGGGCACTGAAGCTTTCTTT
CDR3: CASSQRLQVGTEAFF

size: -
D: -
V: TRBV12-3/TRBV12-4
J: TRBJ2-7
DNA: TGTGCCAGCAGTAAGGTGACCTACGAGCAGTACTTC
CDR3: CASSKVTYEQYF

size: many
D: -
V: TRBV19
J: TRBJ1-5
DNA: TGTGCCAGTAGTAACTGGGGCACTCAGCCCCAGCATTTT
CDR3: CASSNWGTQPQHF

size: many
D: -
V: TRBV20-1
J: TRBJ1-1
DNA: TGCAGTGCTAGTACAGGGACTGAAGCTTTCTTT
CDR3: CSASTGTEAFF

size: -
D: TRBD2
V: TRBV19
J: TRBJ2-2
DNA: TGTGCCAGTAGTATGACCCGGACTAGCGGGATATCGGCCGGGGAGCTGTTTTTT
CDR3: CASSMTRTSGISAGELFF

size: many
D: -
V: TRBV29-1
J: TRBJ2-2
DNA: TGCAGCGTTGAGGGCTACCTCACCGGGGAGCTGTTTTTT
CDR3: CSVEGYLTGELFF

size: few
D: TRBD1
V: TRBV9
J: TRBJ1-4
DNA: TGTGCCAGCATCACAAGGACAGGCTCTGAAAAACTGTTTTTT
CDR3: CASITRTGSEKLFF

size: few
D: TRBD1
V: TRBV4-3
J: TRBJ2-5
DNA: TGCGCCAGCAGCCAGGCGGACAGGGGTGAGACCCAGTACTTC
CDR3: CASSQADRGETQYF

size: -
D: TRBD1
V: TRBV5-1
J: TRBJ1-5
DNA: TGCGCCAGCGAAAGGCAGGGGGGCAATCAGCCCCAGCATTTT
CDR3: CASERQGGNQPQHF

size: -
D: -
V: TRBV18
J: TRBJ1-4
DNA: TGTGCCAGCTCACCACCCAACGGAAAACTGTTTTTT
CDR3: CASSPPNGKLFF

size: -
D: -
V: TRBV10-3
J: TRBJ2-2
DNA: TGTGCCACCTTAAGGGGGTCGAACACCGGGGAGCTGTTTTTT
CDR3: CATLRGSNTGELFF

size: many
D: -
V: TRBV7-9
J: TRBJ1-6
DNA: TGTGCCAGCAGCTTAGGGGGAGAATCACCCCTCCACTTT
CDR3: CASSLGGESPLHF

size: -
D: TRBD2
V: TRBV2
J: TRBJ2-7
DNA: TGTGCCAGCAGCGGACTAGCGGGAGACGCCTACGAGCAGTACTTC
CDR3: CASSGLAGDAYEQYF

size: many
D: -
V: TRBV29-1
J: TRBJ2-2
DNA: TGCAGCGTCGAGGGATTGTACACCGGGGAGCTGTTTTTT
CDR3: CSVEGLYTGELFF

size: few
D: -
V: TRBV7-9
J: TRBJ2-2
DNA: TGTGCCAGCAGCTTAGGATTAGCTGCCGGGGAGCTGTTTTTT
CDR3: CASSLGLAAGELFF

size: -
D: -
V: TRBV7-2
J: TRBJ1-2
DNA: TGTGCCAGCAGCTCAACAAACTATGGCTACACCTTC
CDR3: CASSSTNYGYTF

size: few
D: -
V: TRBV6-5
J: TRBJ2-5
DNA: TGTGCCAGCAGTTATAAGTTGGGTCTGCTTAGGGAAGAGACCCAGTACTTC
CDR3: CASSYKLGLLREETQYF

size: many
D: -
V: TRBV25-1
J: TRBJ1-2
DNA: TGTGCCAGCAGCGGCCGCCTGGGGGGGATCCTCTATGGCTACACCTTC
CDR3: CASSGRLGGILYGYTF

size: -
D: -
V: TRBV2
J: TRBJ2-2
DNA: TGTGCCAGCAGTTTACAGGCTCTTTCGAACACCGGGGAGCTGTTTTTT
CDR3: CASSLQALSNTGELFF

size: -
D: TRBD1
V: TRBV9
J: TRBJ2-7
DNA: TGTGCCAGCAGCGGTGGACCCGACAGGGGGCGCAACGAGCAGTACTTC
CDR3: CASSGGPDRGRNEQYF

size: many
D: -
V: TRBV5-4
J: TRBJ1-1
DNA: TGTGCCAGCGGAGAAGCTTTCTTT
CDR3: CASGEAFF

size: -
D: -
V: TRBV11-2
J: TRBJ1-2
DNA: TGTGCCAGCAGCCCGATTCGGGGGCACGGCGGCTACACCTTC
CDR3: CASSPIRGHGGYTF

size: -
D: -
V: TRBV6-6
J: TRBJ2-2
DNA: TGTGCCAGCAGTTCCTTAAGGGGCGCCGGGGAGCTGTTTTTT
CDR3: CASSSLRGAGELFF

size: -
D: TRBD1
V: TRBV9
J: TRBJ2-7
DNA: TGTGCCAGCAGCCCCGCCGGGACAGTGTCCGAGCAGTACTTC
CDR3: CASSPAGTVSEQYF

size: -
D: -
V: TRBV7-2
J: TRBJ1-1
DNA: TGCGCCAGCAGCCAAGTGCCGGCAGGGAGGAGCACTGAAGCTTTCTTT
CDR3: CASSQVPAGRSTEAFF

size: -
D: -
V: TRBV5-1
J: TRBJ2-5
DNA: TGCGCCAGCGGCTCGGCCACTACGCAAGAGACCCAGTACTTC
CDR3: CASGSATTQETQYF